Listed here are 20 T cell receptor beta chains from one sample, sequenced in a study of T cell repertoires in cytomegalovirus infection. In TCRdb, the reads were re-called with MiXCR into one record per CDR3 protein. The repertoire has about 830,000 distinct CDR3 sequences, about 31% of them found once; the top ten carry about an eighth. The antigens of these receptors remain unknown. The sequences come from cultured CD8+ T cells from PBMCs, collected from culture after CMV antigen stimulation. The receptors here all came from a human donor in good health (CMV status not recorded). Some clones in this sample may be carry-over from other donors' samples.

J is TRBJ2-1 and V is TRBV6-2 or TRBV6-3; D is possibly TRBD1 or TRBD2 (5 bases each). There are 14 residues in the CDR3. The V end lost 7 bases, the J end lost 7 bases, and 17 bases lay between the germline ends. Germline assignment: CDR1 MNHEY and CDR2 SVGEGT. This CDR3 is CASTDTGTVNEQFF. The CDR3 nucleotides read TGTGCCAGCACAGATACCGGGACGGTGAATGAGCAGTTCTTC.

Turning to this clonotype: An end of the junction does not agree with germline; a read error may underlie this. CDR3 sequence reads: CVSPRQGVGNTEAFF. CDR3 bases: TGTGTCAGCCCAAGACAGGGGGTTGGGAACACTGAAGCTTTCTTT. This chain uses TRBV7-2 with TRBJ1-1; 9 nucleotides align to TRBD1. Germline V gene sequence: CDR1 SGHTA, CDR2 FQGNSA. The CDR3 totals 15 residues.

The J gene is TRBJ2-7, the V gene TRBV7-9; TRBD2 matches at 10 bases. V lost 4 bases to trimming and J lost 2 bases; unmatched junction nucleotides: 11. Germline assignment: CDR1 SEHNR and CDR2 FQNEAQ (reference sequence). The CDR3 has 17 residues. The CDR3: CASSSNPGTSATYEQYF. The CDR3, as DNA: TGTGCCAGCAGCTCTAACCCCGGGACTAGCGCAACCTACGAGCAGTACTTC.

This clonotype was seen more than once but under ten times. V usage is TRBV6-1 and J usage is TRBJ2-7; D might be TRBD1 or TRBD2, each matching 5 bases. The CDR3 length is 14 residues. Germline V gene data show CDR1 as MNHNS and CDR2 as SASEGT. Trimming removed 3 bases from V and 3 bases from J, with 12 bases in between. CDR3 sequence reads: CASSEGVARYEQYF. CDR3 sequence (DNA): TGTGCCAGCAGTGAGGGGGTCGCCCGCTACGAGCAGTACTTC.

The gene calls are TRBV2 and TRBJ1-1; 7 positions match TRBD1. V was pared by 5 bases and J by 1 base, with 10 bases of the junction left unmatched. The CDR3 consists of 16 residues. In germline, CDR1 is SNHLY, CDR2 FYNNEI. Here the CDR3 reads CASSITGDSPNTEAFF. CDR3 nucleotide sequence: TGTGCCAGCAGTATCACAGGGGATTCCCCGAACACTGAAGCTTTCTTT. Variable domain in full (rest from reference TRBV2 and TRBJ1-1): EPEVTQTPSHQVTQMGQEVILRCVPISNHLYFYWYRQILGQKVEFLVSFYNNEISEKSEIFDDQFSVERPDGSNFTLKIRSTKLEDSAMYFCASSITGDSPNTEAFFGQGTRLTVV.

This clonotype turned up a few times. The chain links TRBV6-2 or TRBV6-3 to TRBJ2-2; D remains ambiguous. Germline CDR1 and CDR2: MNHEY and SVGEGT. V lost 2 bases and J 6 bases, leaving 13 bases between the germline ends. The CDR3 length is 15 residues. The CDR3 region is CASSYPKPTAGELFF. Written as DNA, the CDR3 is TGTGCCAGCAGTTACCCTAAACCTACAGCCGGGGAGCTGTTTTTT.

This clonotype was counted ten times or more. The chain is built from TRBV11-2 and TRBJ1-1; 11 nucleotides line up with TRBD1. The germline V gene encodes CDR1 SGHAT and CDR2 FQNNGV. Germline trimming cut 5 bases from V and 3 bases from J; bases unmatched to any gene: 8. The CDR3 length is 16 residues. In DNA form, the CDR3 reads TGTGCCAGCAGCCCCTGGACAGGGGGCGCATACACTGAAGCTTTCTTT. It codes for CASSPWTGGAYTEAFF. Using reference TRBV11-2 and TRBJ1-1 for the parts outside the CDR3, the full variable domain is EAGVAQSPRYKIIEKRQSVAFWCNPISGHATLYWYQQILGQGPKLLIQFQNNGVVDDSQLPKDRFSAERLKGVDSTLKIQPAKLEDSAVYLCASSPWTGGAYTEAFFGQGTRLTVV.

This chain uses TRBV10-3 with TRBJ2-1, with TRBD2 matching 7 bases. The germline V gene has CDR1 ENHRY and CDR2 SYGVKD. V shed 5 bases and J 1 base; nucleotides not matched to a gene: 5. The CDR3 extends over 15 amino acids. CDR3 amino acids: CAISNTGGSYNEQFF. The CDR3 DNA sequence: TGTGCCATCAGTAATACCGGGGGGTCCTACAATGAGCAGTTCTTC.

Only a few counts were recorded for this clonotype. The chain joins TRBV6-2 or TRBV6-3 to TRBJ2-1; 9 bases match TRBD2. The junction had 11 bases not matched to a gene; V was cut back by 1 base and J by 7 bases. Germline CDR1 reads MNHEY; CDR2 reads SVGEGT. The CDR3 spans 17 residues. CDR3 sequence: CASSYFRAGGPWNEQFF. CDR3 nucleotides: TGTGCCAGCAGTTACTTTAGGGCGGGGGGGCCCTGGAATGAGCAGTTCTTC.

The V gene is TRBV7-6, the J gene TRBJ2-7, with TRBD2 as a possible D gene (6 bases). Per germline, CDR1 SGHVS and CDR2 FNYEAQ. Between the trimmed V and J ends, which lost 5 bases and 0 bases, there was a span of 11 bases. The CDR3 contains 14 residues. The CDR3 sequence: CASSVGGVSYEQYF. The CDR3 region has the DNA TGTGCCAGCAGCGTGGGCGGGGTCTCCTACGAGCAGTACTTC. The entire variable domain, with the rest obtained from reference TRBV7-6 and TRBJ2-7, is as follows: GAGVSQSPRYKVTKRGQDVALRCDPISGHVSLYWYRQALGQGPEFLTYFNYEAQQDKSGLPNDRFSAERPEGSISTLTIQRTEQRDSAMYRCASSVGGVSYEQYFGPGTRLTVT.

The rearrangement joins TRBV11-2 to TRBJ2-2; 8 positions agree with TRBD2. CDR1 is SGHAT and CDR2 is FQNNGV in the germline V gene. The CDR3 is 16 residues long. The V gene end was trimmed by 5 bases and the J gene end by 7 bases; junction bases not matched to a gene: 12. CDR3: CASSPWLAGRIGELFF. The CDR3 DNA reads TGTGCCAGCAGCCCCTGGTTAGCGGGGCGAATCGGGGAGCTGTTTTTT.

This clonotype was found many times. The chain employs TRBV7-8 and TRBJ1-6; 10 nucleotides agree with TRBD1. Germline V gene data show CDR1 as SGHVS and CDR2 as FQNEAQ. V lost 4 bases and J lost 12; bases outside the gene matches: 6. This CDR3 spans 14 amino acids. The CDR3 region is CASSSGQGPLPLHF. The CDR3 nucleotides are TGTGCCAGCAGCTCGGGACAGGGGCCCTTACCCCTCCACTTT.

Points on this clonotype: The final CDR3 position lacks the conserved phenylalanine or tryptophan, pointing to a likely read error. The CDR3 here is CASSRNSNQPQHV. As DNA, the CDR3 is TGTGCCAGCTCTAGGAATAGCAATCAGCCCCAGCATGTT. The chain uses TRBV27 and TRBJ1-5, with D hard to call. The CDR3 runs to 13 residues. CDR1 and CDR2 (germline): MNHEY, SMNVEV (reference sequence). Trimming left V 8 bases short and J 0 bases short, with 8 bases between.

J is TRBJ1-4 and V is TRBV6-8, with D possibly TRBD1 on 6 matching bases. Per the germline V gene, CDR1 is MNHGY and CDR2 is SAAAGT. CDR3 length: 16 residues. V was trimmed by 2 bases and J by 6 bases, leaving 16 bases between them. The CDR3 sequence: CASSYTQGHADEKLFF. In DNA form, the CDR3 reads TGTGCCAGCAGTTACACACAGGGACACGCTGATGAAAAACTGTTTTTT.

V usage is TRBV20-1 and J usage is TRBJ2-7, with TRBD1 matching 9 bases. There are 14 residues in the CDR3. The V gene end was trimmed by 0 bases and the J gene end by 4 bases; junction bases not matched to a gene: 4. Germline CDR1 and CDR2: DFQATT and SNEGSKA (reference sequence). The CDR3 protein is CSARDETGGYEQYV. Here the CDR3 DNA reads TGCAGTGCTAGAGACGAGACAGGGGGGTACGAGCAGTACGTC.

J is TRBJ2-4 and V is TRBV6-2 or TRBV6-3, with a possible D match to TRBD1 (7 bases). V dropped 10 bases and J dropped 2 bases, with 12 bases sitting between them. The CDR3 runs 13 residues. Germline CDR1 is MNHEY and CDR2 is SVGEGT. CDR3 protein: CATQGGPKNIQYF. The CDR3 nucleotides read TGTGCCACCCAGGGGGGTCCCAAAAACATTCAGTACTTC.

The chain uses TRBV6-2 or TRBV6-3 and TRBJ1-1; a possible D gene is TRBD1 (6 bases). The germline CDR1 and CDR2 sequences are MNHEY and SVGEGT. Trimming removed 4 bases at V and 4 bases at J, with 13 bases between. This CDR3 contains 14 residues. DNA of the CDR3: TGTGCCAGCAGTTCCCCCGGGGGCGGCACTGAAGCTTTCTTT. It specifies CASSSPGGGTEAFF.

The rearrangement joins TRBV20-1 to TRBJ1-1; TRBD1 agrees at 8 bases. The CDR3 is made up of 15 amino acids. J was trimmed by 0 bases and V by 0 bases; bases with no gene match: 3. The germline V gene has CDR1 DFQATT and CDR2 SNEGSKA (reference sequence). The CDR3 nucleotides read TGCAGTGCTAGAGACTACAGGGGGATGAACACTGAAGCTTTCTTT. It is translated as CSARDYRGMNTEAFF.

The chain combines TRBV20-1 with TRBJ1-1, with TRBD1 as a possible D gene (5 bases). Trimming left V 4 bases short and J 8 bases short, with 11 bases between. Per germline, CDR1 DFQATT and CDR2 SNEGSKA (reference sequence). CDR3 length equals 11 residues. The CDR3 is CSAKEGREAFF. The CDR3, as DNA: TGCAGTGCTAAAGAGGGACGGGAAGCTTTCTTT.

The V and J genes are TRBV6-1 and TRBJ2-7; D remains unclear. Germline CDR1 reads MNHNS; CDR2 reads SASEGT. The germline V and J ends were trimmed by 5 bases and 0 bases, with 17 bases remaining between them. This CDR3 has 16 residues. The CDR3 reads CASSLRRSGSSYEQYV. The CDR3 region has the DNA TGTGCCAGCAGTCTCCGGCGCTCCGGTAGCTCCTACGAGCAGTACGTC.